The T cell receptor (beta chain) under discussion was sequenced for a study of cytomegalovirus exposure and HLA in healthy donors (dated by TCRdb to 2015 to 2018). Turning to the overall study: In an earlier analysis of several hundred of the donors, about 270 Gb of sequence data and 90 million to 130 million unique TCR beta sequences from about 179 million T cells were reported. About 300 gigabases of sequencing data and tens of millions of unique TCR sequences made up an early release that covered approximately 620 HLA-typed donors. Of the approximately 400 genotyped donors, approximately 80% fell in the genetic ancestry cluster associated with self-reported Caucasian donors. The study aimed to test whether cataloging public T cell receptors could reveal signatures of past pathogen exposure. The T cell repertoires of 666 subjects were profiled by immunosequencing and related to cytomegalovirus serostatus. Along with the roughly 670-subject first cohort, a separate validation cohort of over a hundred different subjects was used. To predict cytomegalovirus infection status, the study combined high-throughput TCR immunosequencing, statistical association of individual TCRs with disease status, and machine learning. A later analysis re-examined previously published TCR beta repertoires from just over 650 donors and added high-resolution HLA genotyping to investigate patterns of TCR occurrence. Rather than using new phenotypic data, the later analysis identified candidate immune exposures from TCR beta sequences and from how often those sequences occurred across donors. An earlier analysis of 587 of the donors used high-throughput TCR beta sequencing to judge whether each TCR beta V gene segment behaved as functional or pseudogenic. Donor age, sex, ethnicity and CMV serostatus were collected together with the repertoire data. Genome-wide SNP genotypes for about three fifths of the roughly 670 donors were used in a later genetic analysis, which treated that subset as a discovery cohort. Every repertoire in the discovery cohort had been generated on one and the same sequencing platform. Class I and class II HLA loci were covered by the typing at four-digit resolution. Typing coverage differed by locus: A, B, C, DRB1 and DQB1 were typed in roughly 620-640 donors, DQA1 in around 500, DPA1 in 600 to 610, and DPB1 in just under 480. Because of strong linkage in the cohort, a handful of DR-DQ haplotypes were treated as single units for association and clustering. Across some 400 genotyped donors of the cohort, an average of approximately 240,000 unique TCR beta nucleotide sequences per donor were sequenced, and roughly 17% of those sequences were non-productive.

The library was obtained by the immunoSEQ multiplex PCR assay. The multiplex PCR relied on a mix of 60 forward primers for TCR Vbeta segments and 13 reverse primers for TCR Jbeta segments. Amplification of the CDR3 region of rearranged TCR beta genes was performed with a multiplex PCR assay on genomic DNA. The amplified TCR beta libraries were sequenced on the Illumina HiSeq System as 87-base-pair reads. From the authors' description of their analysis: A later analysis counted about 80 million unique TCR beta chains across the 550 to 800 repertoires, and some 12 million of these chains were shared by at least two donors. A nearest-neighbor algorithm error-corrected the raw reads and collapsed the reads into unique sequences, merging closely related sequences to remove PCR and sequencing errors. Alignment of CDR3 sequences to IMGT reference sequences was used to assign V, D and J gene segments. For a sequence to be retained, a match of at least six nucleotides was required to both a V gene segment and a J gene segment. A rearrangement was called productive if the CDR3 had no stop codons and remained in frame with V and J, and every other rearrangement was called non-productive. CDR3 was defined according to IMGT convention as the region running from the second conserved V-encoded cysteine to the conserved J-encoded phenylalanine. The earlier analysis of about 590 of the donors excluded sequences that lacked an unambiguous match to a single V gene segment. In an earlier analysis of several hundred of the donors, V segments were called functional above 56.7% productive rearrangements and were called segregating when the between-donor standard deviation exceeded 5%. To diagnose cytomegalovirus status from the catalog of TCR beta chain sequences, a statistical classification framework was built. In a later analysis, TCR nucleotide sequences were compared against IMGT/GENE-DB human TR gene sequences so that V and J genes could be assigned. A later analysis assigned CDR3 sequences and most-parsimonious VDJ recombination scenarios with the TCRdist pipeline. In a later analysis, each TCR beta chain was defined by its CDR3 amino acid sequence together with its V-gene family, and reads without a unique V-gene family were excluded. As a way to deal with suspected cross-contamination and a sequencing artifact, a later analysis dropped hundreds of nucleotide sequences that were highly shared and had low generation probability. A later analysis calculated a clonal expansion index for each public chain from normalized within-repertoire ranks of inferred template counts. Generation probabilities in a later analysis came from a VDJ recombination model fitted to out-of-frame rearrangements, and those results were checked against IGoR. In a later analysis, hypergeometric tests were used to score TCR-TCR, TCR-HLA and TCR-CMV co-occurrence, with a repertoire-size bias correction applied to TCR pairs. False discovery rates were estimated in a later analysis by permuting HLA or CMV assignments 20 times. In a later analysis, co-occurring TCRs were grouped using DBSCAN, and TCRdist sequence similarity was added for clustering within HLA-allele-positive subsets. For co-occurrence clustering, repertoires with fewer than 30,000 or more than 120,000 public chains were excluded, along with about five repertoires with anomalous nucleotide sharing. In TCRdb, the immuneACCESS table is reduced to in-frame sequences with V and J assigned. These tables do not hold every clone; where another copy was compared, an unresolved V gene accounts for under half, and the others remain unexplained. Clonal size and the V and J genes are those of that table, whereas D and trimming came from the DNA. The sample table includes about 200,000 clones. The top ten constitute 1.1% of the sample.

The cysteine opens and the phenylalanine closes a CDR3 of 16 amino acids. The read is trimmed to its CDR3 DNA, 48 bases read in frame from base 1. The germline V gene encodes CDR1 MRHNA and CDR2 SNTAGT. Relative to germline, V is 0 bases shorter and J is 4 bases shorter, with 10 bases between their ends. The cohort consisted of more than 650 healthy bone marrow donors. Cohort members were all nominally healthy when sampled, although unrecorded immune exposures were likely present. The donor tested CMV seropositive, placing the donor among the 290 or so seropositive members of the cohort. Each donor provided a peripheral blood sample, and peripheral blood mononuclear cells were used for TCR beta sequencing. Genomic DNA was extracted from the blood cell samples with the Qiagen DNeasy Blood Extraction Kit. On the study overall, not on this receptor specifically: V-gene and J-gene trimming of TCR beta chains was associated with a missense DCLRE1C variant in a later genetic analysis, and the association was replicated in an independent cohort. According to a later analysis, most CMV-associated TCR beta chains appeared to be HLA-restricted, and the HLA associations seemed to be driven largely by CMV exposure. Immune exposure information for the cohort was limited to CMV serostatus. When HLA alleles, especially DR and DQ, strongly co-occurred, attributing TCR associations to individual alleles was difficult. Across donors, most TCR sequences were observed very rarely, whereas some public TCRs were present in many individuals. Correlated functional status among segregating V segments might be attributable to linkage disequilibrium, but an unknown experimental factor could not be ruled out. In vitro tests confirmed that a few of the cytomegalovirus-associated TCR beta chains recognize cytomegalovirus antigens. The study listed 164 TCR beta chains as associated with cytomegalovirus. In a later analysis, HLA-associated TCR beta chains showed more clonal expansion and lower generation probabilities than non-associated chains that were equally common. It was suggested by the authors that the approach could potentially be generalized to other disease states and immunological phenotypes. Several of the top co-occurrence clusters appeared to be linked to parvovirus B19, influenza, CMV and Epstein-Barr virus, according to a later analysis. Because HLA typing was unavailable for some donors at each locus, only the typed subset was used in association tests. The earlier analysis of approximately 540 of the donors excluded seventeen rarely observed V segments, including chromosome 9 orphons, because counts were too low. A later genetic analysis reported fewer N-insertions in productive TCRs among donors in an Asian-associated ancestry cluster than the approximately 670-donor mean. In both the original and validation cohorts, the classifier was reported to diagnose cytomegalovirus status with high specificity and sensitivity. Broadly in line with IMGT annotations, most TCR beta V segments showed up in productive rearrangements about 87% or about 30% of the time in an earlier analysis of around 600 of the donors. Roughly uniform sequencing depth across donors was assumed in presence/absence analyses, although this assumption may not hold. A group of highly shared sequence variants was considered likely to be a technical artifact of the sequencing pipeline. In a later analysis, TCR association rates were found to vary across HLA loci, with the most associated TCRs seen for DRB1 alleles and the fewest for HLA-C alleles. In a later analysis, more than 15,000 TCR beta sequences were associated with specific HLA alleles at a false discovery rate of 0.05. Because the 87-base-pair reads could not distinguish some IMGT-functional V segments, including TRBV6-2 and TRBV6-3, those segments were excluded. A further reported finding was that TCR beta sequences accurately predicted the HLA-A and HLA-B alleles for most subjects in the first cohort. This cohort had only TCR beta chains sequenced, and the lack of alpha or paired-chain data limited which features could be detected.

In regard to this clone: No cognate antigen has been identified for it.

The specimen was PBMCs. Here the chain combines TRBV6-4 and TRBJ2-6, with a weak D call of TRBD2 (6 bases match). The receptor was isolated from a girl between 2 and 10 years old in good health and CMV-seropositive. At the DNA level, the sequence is TGTGCCAGCAGTGACTCAGGGACTCTGGGGGCCAACGTCCTGACTTTC. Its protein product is CASSDSGTLGANVLTF.